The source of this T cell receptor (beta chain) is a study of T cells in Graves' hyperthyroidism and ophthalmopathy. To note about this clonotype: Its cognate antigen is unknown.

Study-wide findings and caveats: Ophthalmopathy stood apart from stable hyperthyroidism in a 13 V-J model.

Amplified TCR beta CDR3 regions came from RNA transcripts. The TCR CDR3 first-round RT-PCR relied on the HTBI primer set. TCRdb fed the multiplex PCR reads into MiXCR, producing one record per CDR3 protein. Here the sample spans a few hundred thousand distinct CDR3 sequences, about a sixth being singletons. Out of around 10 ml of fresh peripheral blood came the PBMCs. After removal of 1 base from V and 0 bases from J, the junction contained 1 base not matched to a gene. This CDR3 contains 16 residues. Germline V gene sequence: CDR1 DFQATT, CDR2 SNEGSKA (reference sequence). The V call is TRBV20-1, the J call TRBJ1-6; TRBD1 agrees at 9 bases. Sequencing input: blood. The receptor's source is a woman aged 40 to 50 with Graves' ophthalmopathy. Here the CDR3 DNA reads TGCAGTGCTAGAGCGGGACAGGGCTCCTATAATTCACCCCTCCACTTT. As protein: CSARAGQGSYNSPLHF.